The 11 T cell receptor beta chains in this list originate from one sample, sequenced in a study of cytomegalovirus exposure and HLA in healthy donors. Researchers ran the PCR with 60 Vbeta and 13 Jbeta primers. Sequencing was performed with immunoSEQ multiplex PCR; in TCRdb, only in-frame clones are kept and a portion is missing. The repertoire holds 100,000 to 150,000 clones, about 70% seen once, with roughly 3% in the top ten. Sequencing was done on a sample of PBMCs. The source of these receptors is a woman aged 60-75 years in good health and CMV-seropositive.

The chain is built from TRBV25-1 and TRBJ1-5; D uncertain. The germline gives CDR1 MGHDK, CDR2 SYGVNS. V lost 3 bases and J lost 7, with 10 bases in between. The CDR3 has 13 amino acids. CDR3 residues: CASSETGSQPQHF. Here the CDR3 DNA reads TGTGCCAGCAGTGAGACTGGTTCGCAGCCCCAGCATTTT.

This chain links TRBV5-8 with TRBJ1-5; possibly TRBD1 for D (5 bases). The V and J ends lost 0 bases and 0 bases respectively, with 7 bases between them. CDR3 length: 15 residues. CDR1 is SGHTS and CDR2 is YDEGEE in the germline V gene. The CDR3 loop reads CASSLGDYSNQPQHF. As DNA, the CDR3 is TGTGCCAGCAGCTTGGGGGACTATAGCAATCAGCCCCAGCATTTT.

This sequence joins TRBV4-2 and TRBJ1-6; possible D gene TRBD1, 5 bases. Germline lookup yields CDR1 LGHNA and CDR2 YNFKEQ. This CDR3 is 13 amino acids long. V lost 0 bases and J 15 bases, leaving 12 bases between the germline ends. The CDR3 reads CASSQERGLHLHF. Written as DNA, the CDR3 is TGTGCCAGCAGCCAAGAACGGGGACTCCACCTCCACTTT.

This chain links TRBV5-1 with TRBJ2-3; the D gene is possibly TRBD2 (5 bases). This CDR3 has 15 residues. Between the trimmed V and J ends, which lost 3 bases and 2 bases, there was a span of 13 bases. Germline V gene lookup returns CDR1 SGHRS and CDR2 YFSETQ. For the CDR3, the DNA is TGCGCCAGCAGCTCAAGACTATCCCTCACAGATACGCAGTATTTT. It is translated as CASSSRLSLTDTQYF.

This chain links TRBV28 with TRBJ1-1; D is ambiguous. The length of the CDR3 is 14 residues. V was clipped by 2 bases and J by 4 bases, with 11 bases between them. Germline values: CDR1 MDHEN, CDR2 SYDVKM. The CDR3 is CASSLTEAGTEAFF. The DNA of the CDR3 is TGTGCCAGCAGTTTAACGGAGGCGGGCACTGAAGCTTTCTTT.

The chain is built from TRBV18 and TRBJ1-5; a possible D gene is TRBD1 (5 bases). Trimming cost V 6 bases and J 3 bases, with 9 bases left between them. Germline CDR1 KGHSH, CDR2 LQKENI. CDR3 length: 13 residues. CDR3 nucleotide sequence: TGTGCCAGCTCCCGGGGGAACAATCAGCCCCAGCATTTT. This translates into CASSRGNNQPQHF.

The rearrangement joins TRBV29-1 to TRBJ2-5; a weak D match, TRBD1 (8 bases). V lost 6 bases, J lost 5 bases, and 25 bases lay in between. The CDR3 has 16 residues. CDR1 is SQVTM and CDR2 is ANQGSEA in the germline V gene. This CDR3 is CSVTGGQDKPGETQYF. In nucleotides, the CDR3 is TGCAGCGTCACGGGGGGACAGGATAAACCGGGGGAGACCCAGTACTTC.

This chain joins TRBV2 and TRBJ2-7; 7 bases are shared with TRBD1. Germline-derived CDR1 and CDR2 are SNHLY and FYNNEI. The V and J ends lost 8 bases and 2 bases, in that order; junction bases with no gene match: 9. This CDR3 is 14 amino acids long. CDR3 nucleotides: TGTGCCAGCCGCATCCGACAGGGACCCTACGAGCAGTACTTC. It translates to CASRIRQGPYEQYF.

The rearrangement links TRBV27 to TRBJ2-1, with D possibly matching TRBD2 (6 bases). With 5 bases removed from V and 7 bases from J, the gap between germline ends came to 18 bases. Germline values: CDR1 MNHEY, CDR2 SMNVEV (reference sequence). The CDR3 covers 15 residues. CDR3 bases: TGTGCCAGCAGTCCATTCGCGTCCAGCGGGAATGAGCAGTTCTTC. Translation gives CASSPFASSGNEQFF.

The rearrangement links TRBV15 to TRBJ1-1, with D perhaps TRBD1 (6 bases). Germline assignment: CDR1 LNHNV and CDR2 YYDKDF (reference sequence). The V end lost 0 bases, the J end lost 3 bases, and 17 bases lay between the germline ends. The CDR3 contains 17 residues. CDR3 loop: CATSRDPSRGGYTEAFF. The CDR3 nucleotides read TGTGCCACCAGCAGAGATCCGAGCAGGGGCGGTTACACTGAAGCTTTCTTT.

The chain has TRBV15 and TRBJ1-2; the D gene is possibly TRBD1 (6 bases). CDR3 size: 16 residues. The ends were cut back, 4 bases at V and 4 bases at J, with 19 bases in the middle. CDR1 and CDR2 from the germline V gene are LNHNV and YYDKDF (reference sequence). The CDR3 is CATSTSPGPTGYGYTF. CDR3 coding DNA: TGTGCCACCAGCACATCACCGGGACCGACAGGCTATGGCTACACCTTC.